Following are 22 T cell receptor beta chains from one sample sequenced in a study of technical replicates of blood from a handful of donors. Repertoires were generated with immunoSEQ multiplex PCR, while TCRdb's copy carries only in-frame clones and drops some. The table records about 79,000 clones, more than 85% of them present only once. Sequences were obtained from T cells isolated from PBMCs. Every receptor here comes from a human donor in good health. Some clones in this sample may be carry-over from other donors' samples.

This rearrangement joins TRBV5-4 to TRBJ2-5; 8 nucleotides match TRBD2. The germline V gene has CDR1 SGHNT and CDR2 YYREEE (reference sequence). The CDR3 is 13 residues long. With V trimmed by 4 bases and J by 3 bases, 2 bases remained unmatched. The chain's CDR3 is CASSLGLEETQYF. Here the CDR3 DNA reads TGTGCCAGCAGCCTGGGACTAGAAGAGACCCAGTACTTC.

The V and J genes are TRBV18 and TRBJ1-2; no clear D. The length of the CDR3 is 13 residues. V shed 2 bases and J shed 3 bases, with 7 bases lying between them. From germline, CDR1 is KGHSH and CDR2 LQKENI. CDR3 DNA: TGTGCCAGCTCACCAGCGGGTTACTATGGCTACACCTTC. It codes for CASSPAGYYGYTF.

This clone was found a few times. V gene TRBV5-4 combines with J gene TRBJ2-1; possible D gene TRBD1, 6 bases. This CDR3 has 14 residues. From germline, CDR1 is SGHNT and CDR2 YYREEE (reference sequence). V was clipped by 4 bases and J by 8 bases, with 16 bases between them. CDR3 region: CASSLGQSWDEQFF. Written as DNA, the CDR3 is TGTGCCAGCAGCCTCGGACAGTCTTGGGATGAGCAGTTCTTC.

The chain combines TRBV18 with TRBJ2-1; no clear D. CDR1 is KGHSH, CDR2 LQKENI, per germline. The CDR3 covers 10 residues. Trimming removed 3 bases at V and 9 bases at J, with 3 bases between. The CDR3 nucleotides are TGTGCCAGCTCACCGAGTGAGCAGTTCTTC. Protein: CASSPSEQFF.

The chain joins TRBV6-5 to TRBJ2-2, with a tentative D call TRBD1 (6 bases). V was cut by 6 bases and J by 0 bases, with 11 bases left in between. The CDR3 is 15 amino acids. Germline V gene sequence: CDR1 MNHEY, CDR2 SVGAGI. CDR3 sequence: CASRVGTTNTGELFF. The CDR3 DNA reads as TGTGCCAGCAGAGTCGGGACAACGAACACCGGGGAGCTGTTTTTT.

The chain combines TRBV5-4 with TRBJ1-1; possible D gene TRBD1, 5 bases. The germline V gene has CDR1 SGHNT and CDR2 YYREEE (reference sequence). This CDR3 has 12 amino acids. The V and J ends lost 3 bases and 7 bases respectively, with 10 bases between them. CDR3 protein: CASSWGGVEAFF. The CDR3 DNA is TGTGCCAGCAGCTGGGGAGGGGTTGAAGCTTTCTTT.

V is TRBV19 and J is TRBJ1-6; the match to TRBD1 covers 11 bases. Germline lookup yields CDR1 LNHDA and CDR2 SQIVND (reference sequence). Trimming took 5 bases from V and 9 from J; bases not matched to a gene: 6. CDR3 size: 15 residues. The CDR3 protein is CASSLGGQGVSPLHF. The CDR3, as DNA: TGTGCCAGTAGTCTAGGGGGACAGGGGGTTTCACCCCTCCACTTT. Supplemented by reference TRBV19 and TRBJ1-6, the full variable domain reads DGGITQSPKYLFRKEGQNVTLSCEQNLNHDAMYWYRQDPGQGLRLIYYSQIVNDFQKGDIAEGYSVSREKKESFPLTVTSAQKNPTAFYLCASSLGGQGVSPLHFGNGTRLTVT.

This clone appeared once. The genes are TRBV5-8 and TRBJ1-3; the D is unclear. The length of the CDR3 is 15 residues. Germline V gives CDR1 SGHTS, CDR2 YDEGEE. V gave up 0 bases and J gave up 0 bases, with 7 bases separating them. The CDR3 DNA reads TGTGCCAGCAGCTTGGGGGCGTACTCTGGAAACACCATATATTTT. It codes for CASSLGAYSGNTIYF.

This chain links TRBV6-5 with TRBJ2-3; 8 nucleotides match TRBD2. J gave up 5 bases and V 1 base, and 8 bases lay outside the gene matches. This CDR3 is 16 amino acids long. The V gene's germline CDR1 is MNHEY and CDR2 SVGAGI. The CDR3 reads CASSYFPGRAQDTQYF. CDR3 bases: TGTGCCAGCAGTTACTTCCCCGGGAGGGCCCAAGATACGCAGTATTTT.

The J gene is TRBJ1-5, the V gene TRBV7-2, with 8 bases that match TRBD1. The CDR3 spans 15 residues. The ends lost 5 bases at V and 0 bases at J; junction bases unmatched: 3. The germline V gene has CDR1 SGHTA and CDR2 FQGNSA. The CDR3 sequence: CASSQTGASNQPQHF. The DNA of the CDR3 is TGTGCCAGCAGCCAGACAGGGGCTAGCAATCAGCCCCAGCATTTT. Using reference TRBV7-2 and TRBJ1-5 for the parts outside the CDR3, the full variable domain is GAGVSQSPSNKVTEKGKDVELRCDPISGHTALYWYRQSLGQGLEFLIYFQGNSAPDKSGLPSDRFSAERTGGSVSTLTIQRTQQEDSAVYLCASSQTGASNQPQHFGDGTRLSIL.

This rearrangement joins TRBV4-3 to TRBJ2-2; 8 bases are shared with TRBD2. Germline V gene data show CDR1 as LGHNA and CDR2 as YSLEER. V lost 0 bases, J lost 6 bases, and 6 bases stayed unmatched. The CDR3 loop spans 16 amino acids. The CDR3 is CASSQETAGEAGELFF. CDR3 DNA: TGCGCCAGCAGCCAAGAAACAGCGGGAGAGGCCGGGGAGCTGTTTTTT.

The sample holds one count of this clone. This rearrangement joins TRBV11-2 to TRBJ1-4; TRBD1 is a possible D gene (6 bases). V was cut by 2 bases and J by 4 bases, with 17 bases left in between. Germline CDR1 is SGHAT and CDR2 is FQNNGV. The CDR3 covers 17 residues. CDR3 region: CASSLYLQGRVNEKLFF. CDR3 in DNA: TGTGCCAGCAGCTTATACCTACAGGGAAGGGTTAATGAAAAACTGTTTTTT.

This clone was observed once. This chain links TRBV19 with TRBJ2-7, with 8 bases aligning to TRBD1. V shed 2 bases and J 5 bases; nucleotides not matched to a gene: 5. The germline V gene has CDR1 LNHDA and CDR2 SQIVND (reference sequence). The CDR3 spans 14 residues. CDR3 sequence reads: CASSIIGQGDEQYF. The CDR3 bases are TGTGCCAGTAGTATAATCGGACAGGGTGACGAGCAGTACTTC. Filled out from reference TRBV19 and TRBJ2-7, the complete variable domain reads DGGITQSPKYLFRKEGQNVTLSCEQNLNHDAMYWYRQDPGQGLRLIYYSQIVNDFQKGDIAEGYSVSREKKESFPLTVTSAQKNPTAFYLCASSIIGQGDEQYFGPGTRLTVT.

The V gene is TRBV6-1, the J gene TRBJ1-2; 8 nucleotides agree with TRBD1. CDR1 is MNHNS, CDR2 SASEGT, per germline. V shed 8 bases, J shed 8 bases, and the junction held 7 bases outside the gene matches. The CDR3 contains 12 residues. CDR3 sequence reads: CASAWTGQGYTF. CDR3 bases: TGTGCCAGCGCGTGGACAGGGCAAGGCTACACCTTC.

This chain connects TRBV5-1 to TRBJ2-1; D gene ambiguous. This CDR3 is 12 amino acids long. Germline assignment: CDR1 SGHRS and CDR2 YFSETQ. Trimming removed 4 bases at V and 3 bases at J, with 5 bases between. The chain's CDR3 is CASSPVYNEQFF. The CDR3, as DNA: TGCGCCAGCAGCCCAGTCTACAATGAGCAGTTCTTC.

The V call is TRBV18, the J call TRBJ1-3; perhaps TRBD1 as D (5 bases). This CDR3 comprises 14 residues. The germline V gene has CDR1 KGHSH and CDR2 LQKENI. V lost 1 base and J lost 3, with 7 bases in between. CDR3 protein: CASSPQGIGNTIYF. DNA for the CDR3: TGTGCCAGCTCACCACAGGGGATTGGAAACACCATATATTTT.

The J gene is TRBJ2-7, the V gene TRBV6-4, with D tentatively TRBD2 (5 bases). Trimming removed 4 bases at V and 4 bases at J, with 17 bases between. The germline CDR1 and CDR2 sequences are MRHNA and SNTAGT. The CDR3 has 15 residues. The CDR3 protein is CASSVLEGSGYEQYF. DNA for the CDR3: TGTGCCAGCAGTGTCCTAGAAGGGTCGGGATACGAGCAGTACTTC.

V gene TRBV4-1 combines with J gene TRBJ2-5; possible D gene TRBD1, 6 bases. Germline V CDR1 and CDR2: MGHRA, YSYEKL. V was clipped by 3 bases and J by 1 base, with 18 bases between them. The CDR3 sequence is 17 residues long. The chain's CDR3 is CASSQFTGLIGQETQYF. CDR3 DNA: TGCGCCAGCAGCCAGTTTACAGGGTTGATCGGCCAAGAGACCCAGTACTTC.

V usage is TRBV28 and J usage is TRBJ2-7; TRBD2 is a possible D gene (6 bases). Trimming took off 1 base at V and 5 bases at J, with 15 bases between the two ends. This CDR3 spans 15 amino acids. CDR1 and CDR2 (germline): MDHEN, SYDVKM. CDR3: CASSLSWQGGHEQYF. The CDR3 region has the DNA TGTGCCAGCAGTTTATCTTGGCAGGGAGGACACGAGCAGTACTTC.

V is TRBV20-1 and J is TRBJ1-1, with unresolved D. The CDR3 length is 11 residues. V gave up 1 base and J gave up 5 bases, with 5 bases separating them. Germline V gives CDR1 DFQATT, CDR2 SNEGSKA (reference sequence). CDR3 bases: TGCAGTGCTAGAGCCCTGACTGAAGCTTTCTTT. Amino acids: CSARALTEAFF.

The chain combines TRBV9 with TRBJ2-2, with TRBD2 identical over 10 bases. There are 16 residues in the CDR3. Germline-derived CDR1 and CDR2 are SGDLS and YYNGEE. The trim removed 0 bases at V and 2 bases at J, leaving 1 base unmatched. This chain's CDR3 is CASSVGTSGNTGELFF. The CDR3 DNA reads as TGTGCCAGCAGCGTAGGGACTAGCGGCAACACCGGGGAGCTGTTTTTT.

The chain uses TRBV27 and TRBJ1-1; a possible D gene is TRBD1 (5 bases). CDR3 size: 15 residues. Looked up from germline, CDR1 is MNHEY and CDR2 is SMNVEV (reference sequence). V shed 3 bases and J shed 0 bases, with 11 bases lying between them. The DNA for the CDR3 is TGTGCCAGCAGTTTGTCCAGGGTCGTGAACACTGAAGCTTTCTTT. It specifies CASSLSRVVNTEAFF.